This TCR beta chain was captured by sequencing in a study of identical twins. Using its own MiXCR run on the 5' RACE reads, TCRdb lists one record per CDR3 protein. The table has approximately 94,000 distinct CDR3 sequences, 4.5% to 6.5% seen once. All of the donors were Caucasians in good health. Study-wide findings and caveats: The degree of excess twin sharing was weaker in beta out-of-frame sequences.

This clonotype was recorded at least ten times. Antigen unknown. The sample was memory T cells sorted from blood. The clonotype originates from a woman in her fifties or sixties in good health.

The CDR3 nucleotides read TGTGCCACCTCCATCGGGAGGGCAGGGGATGGCTACACCTTC. Translating gives CATSIGRAGDGYTF. The genes are TRBV3-1 and TRBJ1-2; maybe TRBD1 (6 bases). Germline CDR1 LGHDT, CDR2 YNNKEL (reference sequence). V shed 10 bases and J shed 6 bases, with 21 bases lying between them. The CDR3 sequence is 14 residues long.